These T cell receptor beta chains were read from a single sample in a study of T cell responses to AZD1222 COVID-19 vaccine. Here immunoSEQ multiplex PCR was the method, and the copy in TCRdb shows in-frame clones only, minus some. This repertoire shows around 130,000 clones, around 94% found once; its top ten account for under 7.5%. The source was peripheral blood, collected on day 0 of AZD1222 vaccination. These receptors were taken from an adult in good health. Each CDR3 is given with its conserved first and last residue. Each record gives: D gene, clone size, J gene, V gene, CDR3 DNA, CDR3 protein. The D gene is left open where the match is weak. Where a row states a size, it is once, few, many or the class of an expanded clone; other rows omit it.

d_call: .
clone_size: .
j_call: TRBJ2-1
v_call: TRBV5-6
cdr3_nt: TGTGCCAGCAGCTTGTTTGGGGGGGCAAGCTACAATGAGCAGTTCTTC
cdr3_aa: CASSLFGGASYNEQFF

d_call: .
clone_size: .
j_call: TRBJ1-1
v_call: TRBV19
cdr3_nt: TGTGCCAGTAGTATAGTGCGGGGAGCGAACACTGAAGCTTTCTTT
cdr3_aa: CASSIVRGANTEAFF

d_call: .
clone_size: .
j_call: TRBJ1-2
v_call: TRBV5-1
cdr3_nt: TGCGCCGTAAAGGACAGTACCTCTTCGGCGGGAGGCTACACCTTC
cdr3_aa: CAVKDSTSSAGGYTF

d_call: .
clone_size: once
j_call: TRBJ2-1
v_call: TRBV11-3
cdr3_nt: TGTGACAGGCCCTACCCCGACTCCTACAATGAGCAGTTCTTC
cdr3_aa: CDRPYPDSYNEQFF

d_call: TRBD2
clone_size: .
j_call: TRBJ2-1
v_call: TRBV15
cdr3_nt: TGTGCCACCAGCGGTAGCGGGGGTGAGCAGTTCTTC
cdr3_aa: CATSGSGGEQFF

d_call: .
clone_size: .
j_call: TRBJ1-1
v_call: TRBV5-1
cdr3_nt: TGCGCCAGCAGCCCCGTAACAGGGAACACTGAAGCTTTCTTT
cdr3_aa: CASSPVTGNTEAFF

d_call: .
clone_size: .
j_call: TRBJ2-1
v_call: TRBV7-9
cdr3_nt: TGTGCCAGCAGCTCCGTAGAGAACTCGCTGGATGAGCAGTTCTTC
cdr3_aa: CASSSVENSLDEQFF

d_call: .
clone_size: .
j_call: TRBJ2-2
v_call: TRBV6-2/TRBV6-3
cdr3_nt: TGTGCCAGCAGTTACCGAGCTTCAGGGAACACCGGGGAGCTGTTTTTT
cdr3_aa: CASSYRASGNTGELFF

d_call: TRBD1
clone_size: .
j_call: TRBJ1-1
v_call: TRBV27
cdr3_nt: TGTGCCAGCAGTCTCAGGGACAGGGTGAACACTGAAGCTTTCTTT
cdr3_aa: CASSLRDRVNTEAFF

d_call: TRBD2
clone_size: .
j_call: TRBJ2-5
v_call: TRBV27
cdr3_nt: TGTGCCAGCATTCCCTCAAGCGGGAGTGTAGGAGAGACCCAGTACTTC
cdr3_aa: CASIPSSGSVGETQYF

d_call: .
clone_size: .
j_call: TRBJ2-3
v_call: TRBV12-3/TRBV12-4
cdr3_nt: TGTGCCCCTGGGGTGGGTAGAGATACGCAGTATTTT
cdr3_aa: CAPGVGRDTQYF

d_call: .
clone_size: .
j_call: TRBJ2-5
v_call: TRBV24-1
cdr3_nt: TGTGCCACCAGCCAGGGTGAAGGTGAGACCCAGTACTTC
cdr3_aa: CATSQGEGETQYF

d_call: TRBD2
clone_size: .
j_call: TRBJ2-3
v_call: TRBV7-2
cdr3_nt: TGTGCCAGCAGCCTAAACCCTAGCGGGAGGGCCAGAGATACGCAGTATTTT
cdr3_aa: CASSLNPSGRARDTQYF

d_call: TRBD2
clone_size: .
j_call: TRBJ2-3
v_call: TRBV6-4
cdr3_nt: TGTGCCAGCAGTGCAACTAGCGGGAGTTACACAGATACGCAGTATTTT
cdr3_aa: CASSATSGSYTDTQYF

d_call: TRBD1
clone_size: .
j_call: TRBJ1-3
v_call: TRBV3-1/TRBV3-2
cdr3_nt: TGTGCCAGCAGCGCCCGGACAGGGCTAGGCTCTGGAAACACCATATATTTT
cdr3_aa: CASSARTGLGSGNTIYF

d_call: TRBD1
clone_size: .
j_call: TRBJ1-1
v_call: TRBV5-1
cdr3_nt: TGCGCCAGCAGCCCGGCGGGACAGGGTTTCACTGAAGCTTTCTTT
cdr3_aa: CASSPAGQGFTEAFF

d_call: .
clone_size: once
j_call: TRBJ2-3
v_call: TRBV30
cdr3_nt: TGTGCCTGGGTGGGTGGAGAGACAGATACGCAGTATTTT
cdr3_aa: CAWVGGETDTQYF

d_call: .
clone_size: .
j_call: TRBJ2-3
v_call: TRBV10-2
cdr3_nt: TGCGCCAGCAGTGCCATCCAGGGGATTCCAGATACGCAGTATTTT
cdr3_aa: CASSAIQGIPDTQYF

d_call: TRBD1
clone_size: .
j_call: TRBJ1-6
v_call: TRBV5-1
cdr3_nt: TGCGCCAGCAGCGGAAGACAGGGGGATAATTCACCCCTCCACTTT
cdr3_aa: CASSGRQGDNSPLHF

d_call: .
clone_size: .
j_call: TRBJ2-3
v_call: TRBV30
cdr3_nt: TGTGCCTGGAGTGGGTCGGGGGGCCGAGCAGATACGCAGTATTTT
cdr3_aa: CAWSGSGGRADTQYF

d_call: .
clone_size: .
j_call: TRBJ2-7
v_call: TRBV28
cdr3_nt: TGTGCCAGCAGTACTTACTACGAGCAGTACTTC
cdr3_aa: CASSTYYEQYF

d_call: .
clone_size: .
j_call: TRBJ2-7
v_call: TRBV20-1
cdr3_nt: TGCAGTGCTAGTGGGGGGACCTTTCTTTACGAGCAGTACTTC
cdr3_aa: CSASGGTFLYEQYF

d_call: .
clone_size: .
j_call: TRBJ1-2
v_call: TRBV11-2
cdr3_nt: TGTGCCAGCAGCTTAGGTTGGTCAGGAGATGGCTACACCTTC
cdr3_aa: CASSLGWSGDGYTF

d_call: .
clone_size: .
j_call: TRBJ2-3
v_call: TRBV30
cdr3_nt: TGTGCCTGGAGTGCCACGGGACGTTCTACGGATACGCAGTATTTT
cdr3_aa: CAWSATGRSTDTQYF

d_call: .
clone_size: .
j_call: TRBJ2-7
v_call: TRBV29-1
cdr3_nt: TGCAGCGTCGTGACAAAGAACTACGAGCAGTACTTC
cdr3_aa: CSVVTKNYEQYF

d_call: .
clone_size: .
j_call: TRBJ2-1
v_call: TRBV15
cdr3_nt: TGTGCCACCAGCAGAGATGACGGGAGAGGGAACTACAATGAGCAGTTCTTC
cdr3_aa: CATSRDDGRGNYNEQFF

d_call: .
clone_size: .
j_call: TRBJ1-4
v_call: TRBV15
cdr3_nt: TGTGCCACCAGCCATCTAGTGGGTGAAAAACTGTTTTTT
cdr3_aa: CATSHLVGEKLFF

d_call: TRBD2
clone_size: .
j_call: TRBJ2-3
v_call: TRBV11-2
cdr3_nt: TGTGCCAGCAGCTCTAGCGGGACCCACACAGATACGCAGTATTTT
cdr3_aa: CASSSSGTHTDTQYF

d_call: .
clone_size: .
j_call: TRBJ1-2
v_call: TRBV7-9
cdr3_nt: TGTGCCAGCAGCTTGGGGGGACCAAACTATGGCTACACCTTC
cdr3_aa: CASSLGGPNYGYTF